Following are 5 T cell receptor beta chains from one sample sequenced in a study of blood T cell repertoires in COVID-19 (dated by TCRdb to 2018 to 2020). Libraries were constructed by the immunoSEQ multiplex PCR assay. Drawn from immuneACCESS, this table holds only the in-frame rearrangements with V and J called that TCRdb kept. Clones are partly lost; checked studies trace under half to an unresolved V gene and leave the rest unexplained. The sample table lists some 130,000 clones, around 80% of them with a count of one. The ten top clones hold approximately 9.9% of the sample. The sample comprised peripheral blood. These receptors were taken from a man aged 55 to 70 who had recovered from COVID-19.

The chain couples TRBV19 to TRBJ1-1; 7 bases agree with TRBD1. Trimming removed 4 bases from V and 3 bases from J; junction bases left unmatched: 11. The V gene's germline CDR1 is LNHDA and CDR2 SQIVND (reference sequence). The CDR3 spans 16 residues. CDR3 bases: TGTGCCAGTAGTAGGGGTGCCGGGACAGCACACACTGAAGCTTTCTTT. Amino acids: CASSRGAGTAHTEAFF.

This clone was detected once. The chain links TRBV7-3 to TRBJ1-2; D gene unclear. Germline V gene sequence: CDR1 SGHTA, CDR2 FQGTGA. V was pared by 2 bases and J by 1 base, with 14 bases between. The CDR3 has 16 amino acids. CDR3 bases: TGTGCCAGCAGCTTATTTGGGAGTGGGAATAACTATGGCTACACCTTC. This gives the protein CASSLFGSGNNYGYTF.

The chain combines TRBV7-2 with TRBJ1-4, with 10 bases matching TRBD1. With 5 bases clipped from V and 6 bases from J, the junction kept 3 bases outside the gene matches. The germline gives CDR1 SGHTA, CDR2 FQGNSA. CDR3 length: 14 residues. In nucleotides, the CDR3 is TGTGCCAGCAGCCCGGGACAGGGGTATGAAAAACTGTTTTTT. Protein: CASSPGQGYEKLFF.

The CDR3 here is CASRPTGGHYNEQFF. DNA of the CDR3: TGTGCCAGCAGACCGACAGGGGGCCATTACAATGAGCAGTTCTTC. V and J are TRBV2 and TRBJ2-1; 10 bases align to TRBD1. In germline, CDR1 is SNHLY, CDR2 FYNNEI. The CDR3 sequence is 15 residues long. J gave up 4 bases and V 6 bases, and 6 bases lay outside the gene matches.

This clone was detected once. The CDR3 reads CASSNGLAEITDTQYF. In DNA form, the CDR3 reads TGTGCCAGCAGCAACGGACTAGCGGAGATCACAGATACGCAGTATTTT. This chain uses TRBV5-4 with TRBJ2-3, with 10 bases aligning to TRBD2. From germline, CDR1 is SGHNT and CDR2 YYREEE (reference sequence). V shed 4 bases and J 2 bases; nucleotides not matched to a gene: 7. The CDR3 length is 16 residues.